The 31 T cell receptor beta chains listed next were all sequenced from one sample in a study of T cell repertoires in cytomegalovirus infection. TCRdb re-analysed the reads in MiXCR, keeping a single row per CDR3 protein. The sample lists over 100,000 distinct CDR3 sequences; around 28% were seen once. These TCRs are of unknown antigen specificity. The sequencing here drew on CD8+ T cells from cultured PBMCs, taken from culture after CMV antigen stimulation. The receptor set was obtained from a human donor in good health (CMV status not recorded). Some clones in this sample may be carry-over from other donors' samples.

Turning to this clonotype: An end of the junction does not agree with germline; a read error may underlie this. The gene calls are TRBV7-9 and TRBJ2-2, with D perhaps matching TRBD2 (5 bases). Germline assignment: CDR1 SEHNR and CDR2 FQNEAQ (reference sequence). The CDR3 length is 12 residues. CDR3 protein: CASRLGGGELFF. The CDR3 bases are TGTGCCAGCCGCTTAGGAGGCGGGGAGCTGTTTTTT.

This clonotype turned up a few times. The CDR3 loop reads CASSFSGGDTQYF. The CDR3 nucleotides are TGTGCCAGCAGCTTTAGCGGGGGAGATACGCAGTATTTT. The rearrangement links TRBV5-4 to TRBJ2-3, with 9 bases lining up with TRBD2. Germline CDR1 SGHNT, CDR2 YYREEE (reference sequence). J was trimmed by 5 bases and V by 2 bases; bases with no gene match: 0. The CDR3 totals 13 residues. Variable domain in full (rest from reference TRBV5-4 and TRBJ2-3): ETGVTQSPTHLIKTRGQQVTLRCSSQSGHNTVSWYQQALGQGPQFIFQYYREEENGRGNFPPRFSGLQFPNYSSELNVNALELDDSALYLCASSFSGGDTQYFGPGTRLTVL.

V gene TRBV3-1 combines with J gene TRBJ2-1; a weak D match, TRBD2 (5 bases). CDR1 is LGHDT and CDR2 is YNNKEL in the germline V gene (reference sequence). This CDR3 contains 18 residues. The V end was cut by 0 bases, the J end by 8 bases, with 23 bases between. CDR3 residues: CASSQEIWTSNSGHEQFF. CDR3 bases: TGTGCCAGCAGCCAAGAAATCTGGACTTCCAATTCTGGTCATGAGCAGTTCTTC.

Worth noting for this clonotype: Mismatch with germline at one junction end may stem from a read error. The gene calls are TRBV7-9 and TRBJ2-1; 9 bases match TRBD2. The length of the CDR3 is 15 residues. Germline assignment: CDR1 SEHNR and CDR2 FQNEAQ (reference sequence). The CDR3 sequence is CASSIAGDIYNEQFF. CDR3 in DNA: TGTGCCAGCAGCATAGCGGGAGATATTTATAATGAGCAGTTCTTC.

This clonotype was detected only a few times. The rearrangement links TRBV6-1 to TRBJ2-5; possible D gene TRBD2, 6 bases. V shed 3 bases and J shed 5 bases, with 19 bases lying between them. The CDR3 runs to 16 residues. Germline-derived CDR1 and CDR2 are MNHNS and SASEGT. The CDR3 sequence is CASSDLGDGAGETQYF. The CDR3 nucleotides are TGTGCCAGCAGTGACCTGGGGGACGGTGCGGGGGAGACCCAGTACTTC.

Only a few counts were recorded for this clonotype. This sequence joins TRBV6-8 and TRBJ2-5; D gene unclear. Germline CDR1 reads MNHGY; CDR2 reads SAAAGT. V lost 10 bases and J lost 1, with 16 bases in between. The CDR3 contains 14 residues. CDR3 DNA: TGTGCCACCATAGGGCCGACGGGCCAAGAGACCCAGTACTTC. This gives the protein CATIGPTGQETQYF.

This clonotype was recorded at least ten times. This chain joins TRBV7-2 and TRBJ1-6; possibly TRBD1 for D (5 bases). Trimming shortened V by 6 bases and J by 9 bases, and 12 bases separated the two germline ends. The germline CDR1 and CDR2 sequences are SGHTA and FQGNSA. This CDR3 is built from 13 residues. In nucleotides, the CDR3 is TGTGCCAGCAGTCCGATGACAGCTTCACCCCTCCACTTT. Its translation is CASSPMTASPLHF.

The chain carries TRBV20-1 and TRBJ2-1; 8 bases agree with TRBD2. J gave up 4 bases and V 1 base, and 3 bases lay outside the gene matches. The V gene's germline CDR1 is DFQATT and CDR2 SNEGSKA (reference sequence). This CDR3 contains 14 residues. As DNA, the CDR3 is TGCAGTGCTAGAGGAGTAGCGGGGTACAATGAGCAGTTCTTC. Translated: CSARGVAGYNEQFF.

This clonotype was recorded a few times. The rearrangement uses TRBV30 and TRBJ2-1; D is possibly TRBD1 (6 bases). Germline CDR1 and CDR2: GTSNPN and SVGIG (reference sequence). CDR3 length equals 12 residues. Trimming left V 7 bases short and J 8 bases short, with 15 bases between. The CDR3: CASKGGRDEQFF. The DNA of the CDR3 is TGTGCCTCTAAAGGGGGTCGCGATGAGCAGTTCTTC. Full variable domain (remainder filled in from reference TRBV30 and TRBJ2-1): SQTIHQWPATLVQPVGSPLSLECTVEGTSNPNLYWYRQAAGRGLQLLFYSVGIGQISSEVPQNLSASRPQDRQFILSSKKLLLSDSGFYLCASKGGRDEQFFGPGTRLTVL.

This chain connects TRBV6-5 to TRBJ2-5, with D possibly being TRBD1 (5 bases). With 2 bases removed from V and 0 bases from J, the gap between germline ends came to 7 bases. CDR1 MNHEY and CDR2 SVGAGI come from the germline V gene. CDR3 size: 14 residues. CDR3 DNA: TGTGCCAGCAGTTACCTACAGGACCAAGAGACCCAGTACTTC. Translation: CASSYLQDQETQYF.

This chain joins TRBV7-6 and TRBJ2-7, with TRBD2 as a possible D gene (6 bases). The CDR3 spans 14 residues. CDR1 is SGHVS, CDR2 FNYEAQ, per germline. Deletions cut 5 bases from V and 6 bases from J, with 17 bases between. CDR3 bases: TGTGCCAGCAGCCCAGGTGCGGGAATGGGCGAGCAGTACTTC. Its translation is CASSPGAGMGEQYF.

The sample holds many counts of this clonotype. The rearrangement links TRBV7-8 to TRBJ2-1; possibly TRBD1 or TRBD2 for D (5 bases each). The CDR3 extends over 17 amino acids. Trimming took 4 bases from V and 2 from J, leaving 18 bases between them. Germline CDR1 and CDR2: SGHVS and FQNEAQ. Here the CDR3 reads CASSWSNRGPTYNEQFF. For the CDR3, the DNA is TGTGCCAGCAGCTGGTCAAATCGGGGCCCAACCTACAATGAGCAGTTCTTC.

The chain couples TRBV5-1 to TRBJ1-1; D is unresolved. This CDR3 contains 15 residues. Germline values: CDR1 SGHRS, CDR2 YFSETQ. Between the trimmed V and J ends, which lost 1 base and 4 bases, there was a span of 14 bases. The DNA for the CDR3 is TGCGCCAGCAGCTTGAAAGAGGGTATGGGCACTGAAGCTTTCTTT. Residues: CASSLKEGMGTEAFF.

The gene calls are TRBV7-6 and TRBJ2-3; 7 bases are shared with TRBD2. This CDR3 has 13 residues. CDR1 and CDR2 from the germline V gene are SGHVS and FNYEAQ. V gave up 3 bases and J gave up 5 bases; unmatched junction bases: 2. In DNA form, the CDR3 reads TGTGCCAGCAGCTTTGCTAGCGGAGATACGCAGTATTTT. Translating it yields CASSFASGDTQYF.

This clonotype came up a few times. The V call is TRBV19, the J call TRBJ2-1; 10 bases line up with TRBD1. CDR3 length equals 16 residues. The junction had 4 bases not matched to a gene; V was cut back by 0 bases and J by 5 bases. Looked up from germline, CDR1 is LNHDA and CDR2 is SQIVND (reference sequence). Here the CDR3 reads CASSIDRGTGDNEQFF. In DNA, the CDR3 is TGTGCCAGTAGTATAGATCGTGGGACAGGGGACAATGAGCAGTTCTTC. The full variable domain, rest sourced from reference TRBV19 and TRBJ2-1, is DGGITQSPKYLFRKEGQNVTLSCEQNLNHDAMYWYRQDPGQGLRLIYYSQIVNDFQKGDIAEGYSVSREKKESFPLTVTSAQKNPTAFYLCASSIDRGTGDNEQFFGPGTRLTVL.

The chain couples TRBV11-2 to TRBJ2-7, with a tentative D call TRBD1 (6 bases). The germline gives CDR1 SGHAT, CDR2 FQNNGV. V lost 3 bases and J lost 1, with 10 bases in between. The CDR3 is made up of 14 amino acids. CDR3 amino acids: CASSFGTTSYEQYF. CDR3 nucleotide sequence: TGTGCCAGCAGCTTCGGGACAACTTCCTACGAGCAGTACTTC.

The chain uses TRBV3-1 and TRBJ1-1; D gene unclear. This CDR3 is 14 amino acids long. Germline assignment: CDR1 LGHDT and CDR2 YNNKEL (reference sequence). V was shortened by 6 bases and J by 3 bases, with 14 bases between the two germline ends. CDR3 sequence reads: CASSTRARYTEAFF. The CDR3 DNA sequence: TGTGCCAGCAGTACGAGGGCGCGGTACACTGAAGCTTTCTTT.

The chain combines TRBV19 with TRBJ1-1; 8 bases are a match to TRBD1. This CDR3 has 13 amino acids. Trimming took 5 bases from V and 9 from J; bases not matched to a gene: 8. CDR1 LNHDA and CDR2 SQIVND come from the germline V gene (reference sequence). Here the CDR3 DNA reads TGTGCCAGTAGTGGGGGACAGGTCCTCCAAGCTTTCTTT. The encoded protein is CASSGGQVLQAFF.

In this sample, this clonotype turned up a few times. The CDR3 region is CASSSPGAPHYGYTF. The CDR3 DNA reads as TGCGCCAGCAGCAGCCCAGGGGCGCCGCACTATGGCTACACCTTC. This sequence joins TRBV4-1 and TRBJ1-2, with a possible D match to TRBD1 (6 bases). The V and J ends lost 5 bases and 3 bases respectively, with 16 bases between them. Germline V gives CDR1 MGHRA, CDR2 YSYEKL. The CDR3 is made up of 15 amino acids.

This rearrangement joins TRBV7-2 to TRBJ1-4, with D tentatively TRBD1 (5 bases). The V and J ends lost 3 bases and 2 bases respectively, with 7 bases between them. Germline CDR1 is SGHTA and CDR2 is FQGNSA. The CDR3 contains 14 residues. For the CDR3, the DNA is TGTGCCAGCAGCTTGGGACTTACTAATGAAAAACTGTTTTTT. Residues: CASSLGLTNEKLFF.

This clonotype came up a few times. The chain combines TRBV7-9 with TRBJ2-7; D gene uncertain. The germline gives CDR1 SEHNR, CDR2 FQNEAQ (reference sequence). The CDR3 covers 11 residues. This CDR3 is CATQVGGEQYF. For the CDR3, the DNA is TGTGCGACCCAAGTGGGTGGCGAGCAGTACTTC.

The CDR3 nucleotides read TGTGCCAGCAGCACTTCTGGTATCGGAGAGCCCCAGCATTTT. Protein product: CASSTSGIGEPQHF. The rearrangement uses TRBV9 and TRBJ1-5; D is ambiguous. V was shortened by 4 bases and J by 8 bases, with 16 bases between the two germline ends. The CDR3 consists of 14 residues. The germline CDR1 and CDR2 sequences are SGDLS and YYNGEE.

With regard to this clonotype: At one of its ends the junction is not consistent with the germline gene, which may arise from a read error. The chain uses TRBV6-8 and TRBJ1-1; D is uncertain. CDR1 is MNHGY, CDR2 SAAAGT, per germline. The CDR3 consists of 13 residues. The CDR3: CASSYHMNTGAFF. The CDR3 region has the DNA TGTGCCAGCAGTTATCACATGAACACTGGAGCTTTCTTT.

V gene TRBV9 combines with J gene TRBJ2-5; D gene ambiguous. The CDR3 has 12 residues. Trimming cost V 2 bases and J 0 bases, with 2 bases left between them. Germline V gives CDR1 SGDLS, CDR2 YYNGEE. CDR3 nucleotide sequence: TGTGCCAGCAGCGTCGACCAAGAGACCCAGTACTTC. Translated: CASSVDQETQYF.

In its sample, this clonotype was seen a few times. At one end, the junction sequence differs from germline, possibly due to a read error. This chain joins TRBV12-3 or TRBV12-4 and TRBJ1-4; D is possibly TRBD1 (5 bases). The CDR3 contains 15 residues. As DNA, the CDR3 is TGTGCCAACAGTTCGGCGGGACTTTACGGGGAAAAACTGTTTTTT. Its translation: CANSSAGLYGEKLFF.

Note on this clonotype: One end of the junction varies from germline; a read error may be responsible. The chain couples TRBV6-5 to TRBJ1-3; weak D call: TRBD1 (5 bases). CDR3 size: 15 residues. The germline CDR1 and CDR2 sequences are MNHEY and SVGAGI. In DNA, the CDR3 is TGTGCCAGCAGTGAAGACAGAAACTCTGGAAACACCCTATATTTT. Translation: CASSEDRNSGNTLYF.

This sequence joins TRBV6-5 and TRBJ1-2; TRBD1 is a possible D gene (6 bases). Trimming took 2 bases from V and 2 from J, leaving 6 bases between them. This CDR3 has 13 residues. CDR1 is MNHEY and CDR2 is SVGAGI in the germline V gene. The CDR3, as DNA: TGTGCCAGCAGTTACGGACAGAACTATGGCTACACCTTC. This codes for CASSYGQNYGYTF.

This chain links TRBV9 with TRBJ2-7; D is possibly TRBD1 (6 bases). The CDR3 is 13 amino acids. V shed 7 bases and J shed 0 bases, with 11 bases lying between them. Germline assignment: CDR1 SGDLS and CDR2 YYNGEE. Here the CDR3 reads CASGQGTSYEQYF. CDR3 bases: TGTGCCAGCGGGCAGGGGACCTCCTACGAGCAGTACTTC. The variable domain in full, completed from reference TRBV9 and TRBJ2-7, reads DSGVTQTPKHLITATGQRVTLRCSPRSGDLSVYWYQQSLDQGLQFLIQYYNGEERAKGNILERFSAQQFPDLHSELNLSSLELGDSALYFCASGQGTSYEQYFGPGTRLTVT.

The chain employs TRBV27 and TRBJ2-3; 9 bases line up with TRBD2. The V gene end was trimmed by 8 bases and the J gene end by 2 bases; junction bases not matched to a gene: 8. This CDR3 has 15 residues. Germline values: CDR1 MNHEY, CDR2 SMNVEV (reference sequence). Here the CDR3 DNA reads TGTGCCAGCGGATTAGCGGGGGCGCTCACAGATACGCAGTATTTT. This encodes CASGLAGALTDTQYF.

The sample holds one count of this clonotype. CDR3 sequence: CASSFQGNEQFF. DNA for the CDR3: TGTGCCAGCAGCTTCCAGGGAAACGAGCAGTTCTTC. The V gene is TRBV7-6, the J gene TRBJ2-1; D perhaps matches TRBD1 (5 bases). CDR1 is SGHVS, CDR2 FNYEAQ, per germline. The CDR3 is 12 amino acids. Trimming cost V 3 bases and J 10 bases, with 10 bases left between them.

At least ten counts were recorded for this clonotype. This CDR3 is CASSIGGSNSYEQYF. The CDR3 DNA is TGTGCCAGTAGTATAGGGGGCAGTAACTCCTACGAGCAGTACTTC. This chain links TRBV19 with TRBJ2-7, with TRBD1 as a possible D gene (5 bases). Germline CDR1 is LNHDA and CDR2 is SQIVND (reference sequence). The germline V and J ends were trimmed by 1 base and 0 bases, with 10 bases remaining between them. This CDR3 spans 15 amino acids.